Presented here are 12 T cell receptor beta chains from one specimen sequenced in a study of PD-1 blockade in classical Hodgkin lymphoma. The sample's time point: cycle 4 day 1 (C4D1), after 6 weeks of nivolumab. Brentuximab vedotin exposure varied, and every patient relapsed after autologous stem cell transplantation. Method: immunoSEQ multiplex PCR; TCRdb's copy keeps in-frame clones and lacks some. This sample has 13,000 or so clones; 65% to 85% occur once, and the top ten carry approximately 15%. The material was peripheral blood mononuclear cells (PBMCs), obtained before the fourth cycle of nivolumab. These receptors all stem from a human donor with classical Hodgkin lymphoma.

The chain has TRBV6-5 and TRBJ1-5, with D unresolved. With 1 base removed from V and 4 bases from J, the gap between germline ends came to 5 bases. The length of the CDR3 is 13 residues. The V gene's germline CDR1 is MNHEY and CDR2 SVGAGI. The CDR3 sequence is CASSYYGNQPQHF. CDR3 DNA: TGTGCCAGCAGTTACTATGGTAATCAGCCCCAGCATTTT.

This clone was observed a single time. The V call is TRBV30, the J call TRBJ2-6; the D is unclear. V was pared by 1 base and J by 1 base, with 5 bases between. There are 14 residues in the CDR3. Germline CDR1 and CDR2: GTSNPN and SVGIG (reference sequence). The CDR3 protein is CAWSAWSGANVLTF. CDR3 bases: TGTGCCTGGAGTGCTTGGTCTGGGGCCAACGTCCTGACTTTC.

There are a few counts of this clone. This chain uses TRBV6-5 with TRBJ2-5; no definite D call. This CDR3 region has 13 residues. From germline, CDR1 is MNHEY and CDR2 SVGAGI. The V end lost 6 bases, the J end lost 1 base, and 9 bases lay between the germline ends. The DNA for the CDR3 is TGTGCCAGCAGCACACACCCCCAAGAGACCCAGTACTTC. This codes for CASSTHPQETQYF.

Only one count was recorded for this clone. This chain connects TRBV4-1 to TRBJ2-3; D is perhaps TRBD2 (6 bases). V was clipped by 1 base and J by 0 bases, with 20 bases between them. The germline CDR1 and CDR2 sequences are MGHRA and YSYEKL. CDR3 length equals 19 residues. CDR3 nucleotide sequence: TGCGCCAGCAGCCAAGCCCCCCGGGGGTTGGGGGTGAGCACAGATACGCAGTATTTT. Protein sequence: CASSQAPRGLGVSTDTQYF.

Written as DNA, the CDR3 is TGTGCCAGCAGCTTAACAGATACGCAGTATTTT. Amino acids: CASSLTDTQYF. The V gene is TRBV5-6, the J gene TRBJ2-3; D remains unclear. CDR3 size: 11 residues. Looked up from germline, CDR1 is SGHDT and CDR2 is YYEEEE. Trimming took off 2 bases at V and 3 bases at J, with 1 base between the two ends.

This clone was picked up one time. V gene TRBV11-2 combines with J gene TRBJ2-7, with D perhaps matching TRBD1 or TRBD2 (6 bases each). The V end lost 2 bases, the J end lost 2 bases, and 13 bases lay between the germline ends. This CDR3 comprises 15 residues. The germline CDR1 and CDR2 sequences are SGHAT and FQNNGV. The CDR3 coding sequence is TGTGCCAGCAGCTTATCAACGGGGGCAGCCTACGAGCAGTACTTC. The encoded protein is CASSLSTGAAYEQYF.

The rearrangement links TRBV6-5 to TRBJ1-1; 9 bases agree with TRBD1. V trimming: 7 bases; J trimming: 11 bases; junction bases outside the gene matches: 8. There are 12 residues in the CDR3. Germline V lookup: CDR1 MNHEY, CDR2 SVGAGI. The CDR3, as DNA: TGTGCCAGCAACCCGGACAGGGGTGGGGCTTTCTTT. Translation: CASNPDRGGAFF.

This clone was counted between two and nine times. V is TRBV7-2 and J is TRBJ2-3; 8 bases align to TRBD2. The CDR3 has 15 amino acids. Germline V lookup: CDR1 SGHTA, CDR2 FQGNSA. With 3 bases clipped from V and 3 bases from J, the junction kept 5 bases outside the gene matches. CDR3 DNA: TGTGCCAGCAGCTTGATTAGCGGGGCTACAGATACGCAGTATTTT. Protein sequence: CASSLISGATDTQYF.

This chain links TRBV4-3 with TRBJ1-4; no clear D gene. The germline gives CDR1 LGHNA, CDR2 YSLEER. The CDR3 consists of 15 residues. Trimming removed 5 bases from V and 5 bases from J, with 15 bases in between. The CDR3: CASSRRELLNEKLFF. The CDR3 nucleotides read TGCGCCAGCAGCAGACGGGAGCTGTTGAATGAAAAACTGTTTTTT.

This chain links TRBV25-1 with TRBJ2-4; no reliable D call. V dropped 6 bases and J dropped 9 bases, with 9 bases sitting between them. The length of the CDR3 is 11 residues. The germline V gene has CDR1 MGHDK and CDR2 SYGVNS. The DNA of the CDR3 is TGTGCCAGCAGCCTTCATAGCATTCAGTACTTC. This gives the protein CASSLHSIQYF.

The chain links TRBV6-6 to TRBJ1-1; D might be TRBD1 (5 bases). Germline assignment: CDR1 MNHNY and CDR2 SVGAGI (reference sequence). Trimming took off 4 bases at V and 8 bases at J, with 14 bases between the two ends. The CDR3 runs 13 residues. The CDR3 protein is CASSFYPGAEAFF. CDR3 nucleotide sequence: TGTGCCAGCAGTTTTTATCCTGGGGCCGAAGCTTTCTTT.

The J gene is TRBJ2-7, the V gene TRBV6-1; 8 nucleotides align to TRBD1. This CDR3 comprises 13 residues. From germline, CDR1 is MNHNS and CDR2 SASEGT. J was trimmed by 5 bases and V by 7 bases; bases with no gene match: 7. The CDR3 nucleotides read TGTGCCAGCACCGGGACAGGTCTCCACGAGCAGTACTTC. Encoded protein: CASTGTGLHEQYF.